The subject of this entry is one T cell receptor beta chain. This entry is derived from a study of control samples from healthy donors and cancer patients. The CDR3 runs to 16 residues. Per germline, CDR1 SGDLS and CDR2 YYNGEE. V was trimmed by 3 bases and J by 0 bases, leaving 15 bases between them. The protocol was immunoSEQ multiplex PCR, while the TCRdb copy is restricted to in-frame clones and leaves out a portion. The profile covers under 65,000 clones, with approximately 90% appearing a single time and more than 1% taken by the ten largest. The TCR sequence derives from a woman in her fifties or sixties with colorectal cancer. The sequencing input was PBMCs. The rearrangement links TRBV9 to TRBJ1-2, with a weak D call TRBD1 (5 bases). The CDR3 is CASSAQPSTANYGYTF. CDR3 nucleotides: TGTGCCAGCAGCGCTCAGCCTTCGACAGCTAACTATGGCTACACCTTC.